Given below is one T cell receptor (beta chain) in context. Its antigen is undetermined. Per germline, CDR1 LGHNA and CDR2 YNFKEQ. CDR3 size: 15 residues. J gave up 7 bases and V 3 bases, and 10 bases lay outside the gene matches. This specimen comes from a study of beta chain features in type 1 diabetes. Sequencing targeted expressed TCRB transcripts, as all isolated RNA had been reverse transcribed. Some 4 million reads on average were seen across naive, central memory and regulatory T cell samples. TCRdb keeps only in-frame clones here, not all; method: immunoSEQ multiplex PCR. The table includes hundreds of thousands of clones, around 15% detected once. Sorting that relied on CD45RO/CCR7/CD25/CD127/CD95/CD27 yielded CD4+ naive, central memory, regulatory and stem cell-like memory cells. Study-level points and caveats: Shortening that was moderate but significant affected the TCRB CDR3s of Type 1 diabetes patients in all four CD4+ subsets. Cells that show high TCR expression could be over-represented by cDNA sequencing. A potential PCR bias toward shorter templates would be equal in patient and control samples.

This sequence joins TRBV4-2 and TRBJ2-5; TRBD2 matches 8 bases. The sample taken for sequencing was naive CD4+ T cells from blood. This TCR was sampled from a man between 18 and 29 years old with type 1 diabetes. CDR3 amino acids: CASSQEAGATGTQYF. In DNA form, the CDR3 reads TGTGCCAGCAGCCAGGAAGCGGGAGCCACAGGGACCCAGTACTTC.